The clone carrying this TCR beta chain was recorded a few times. The CDR3 has 15 residues. The source of the sample is a study of quantifying T cell responses using KT2 cells. Across the whole study: cDNA was made from DNase-treated RNA using alpha and beta constant primers.

An oligo carrying a UMI was ligated to the cDNA 3' end. First-round PCR used 3 to 4 cycles and beta primers RC1.1 and RC1.2 covering TRBC1 and TRBC2. TCRdb used MiXCR to reprocess the UMI-ligation and nested PCR reads, holding one entry per CDR3 protein. This repertoire shows tens of thousands of distinct CDR3 sequences, under 7.5% found once; its top ten account for 15% to 18%. This sequence joins TRBV21-1 and TRBJ2-3; the D segment call TRBD1 is taken from the table without a DNA check. TRBV21-1 is noted as a pseudogene. The sample taken for sequencing was PBMCs spiked with cells of the T cell clone KT2. The TCR originated in a human donor. Here the CDR3 DNA reads TGTGCCAGCAGCGGAGGGGACAGGGACACAGATACGCAGTATTTT. It is translated as CASSGGDRDTDTQYF.